Below are 7 T cell receptor beta chains sequenced from a single sample in a study of blood T cell repertoires in COVID-19. The data were produced by immunoSEQ multiplex PCR, yet TCRdb's version contains in-frame clones alone and is incomplete. The table includes some 220,000 clones, 83% detected once. The sequenced sample consisted of peripheral blood. Receptors were obtained from a woman aged 25 to 39 with COVID-19, enrolled during active disease.

This chain joins TRBV3-1 (or the pseudogene TRBV3-2) and TRBJ1-6, with D possibly matching TRBD1 (5 bases). This CDR3 region has 14 residues. V gave up 3 bases and J gave up 9 bases, with 12 bases separating them. The germline V gene has CDR1 LGHDT and CDR2 YNNKEL (reference sequence). CDR3 sequence (DNA): TGTGCCAGCAGCCAGGTTGACAGTTTTTCACCCCTCCACTTT. Its protein is CASSQVDSFSPLHF.

This CDR3 reads CASSLKGLAGRTDTQYF. CDR3 DNA: TGTGCCAGCAGCCTGAAAGGACTAGCGGGACGCACAGATACGCAGTATTTT. J is TRBJ2-3 and V is TRBV5-4, with 12 bases fitting TRBD2. The V gene's germline CDR1 is SGHNT and CDR2 YYREEE (reference sequence). There are 17 residues in the CDR3. V was pared by 4 bases and J by 1 base, with 7 bases of the junction left unmatched.

J is TRBJ1-2 and V is TRBV6-4; perhaps TRBD1 as D (5 bases). V was shortened by 4 bases and J by 8 bases, with 17 bases between the two germline ends. The germline V gene has CDR1 MRHNA and CDR2 SNTAGT. The CDR3 sequence is 14 residues long. CDR3 in amino acids: CASSGGEERVGYTF. The CDR3 DNA is TGTGCCAGCAGTGGGGGGGAGGAGCGCGTCGGCTACACCTTC.

V usage is TRBV6-2 or TRBV6-3 and J usage is TRBJ1-2; 8 nucleotides line up with TRBD1. Germline V gene lookup returns CDR1 MNHEY and CDR2 SVGEGT. Trimming cost V 4 bases and J 6 bases; bases outside gene matches: 10. The CDR3 has 15 residues. This CDR3 is CASSSWDRMDNGYTF. CDR3 bases: TGTGCCAGCAGTTCCTGGGACAGGATGGACAATGGCTACACCTTC.

This clone was picked up one time. The V call is TRBV18, the J call TRBJ1-3; a possible D gene is TRBD1 (5 bases). Looked up from germline, CDR1 is KGHSH and CDR2 is LQKENI. V was cut by 2 bases and J by 4 bases, with 12 bases left in between. The CDR3 is 15 amino acids. For the CDR3, the DNA is TGTGCCAGCTCACCATCCCCAGGGAGGGGAAACACCATATATTTT. It codes for CASSPSPGRGNTIYF.

The chain uses TRBV27 and TRBJ2-7; 9 bases agree with TRBD1. Germline V CDR1 and CDR2: MNHEY, SMNVEV (reference sequence). The CDR3 is made up of 16 amino acids. V gave up 4 bases and J gave up 6 bases; unmatched junction bases: 13. The CDR3 reads CASSSPIRDRASEQYF. As DNA, the CDR3 is TGTGCCAGCAGTTCCCCGATCCGGGACAGGGCCTCCGAGCAGTACTTC.

The chain recombines TRBV30 with TRBJ2-1; no clear D gene. This CDR3 contains 13 residues. Germline CDR1 is GTSNPN and CDR2 is SVGIG (reference sequence). Trimming left V 3 bases short and J 0 bases short, with 6 bases between. CDR3 bases: TGTGCCTGGAGAAGCATCTCCTACAATGAGCAGTTCTTC. Amino acid sequence: CAWRSISYNEQFF.